This TCR beta chain derives from a study of Ad26.COV2.S vaccination and SARS-CoV-2 variants. At the level of the study: Doses of Ad26.COV2.S were injected into muscle once or twice, 56 days apart.

Stated treatment: some 19 received Ad26.COV2.S at low or high dose, single or two shots; 5 received placebo; per-sample allocation not given. On day 63 after the first injection, vaccine and placebo recipients gave samples. An Ad26 vector was used to express Wuhan-strain SARS-CoV-2 spike as the vaccine. Sequencing used immunoSEQ multiplex PCR; TCRdb keeps in-frame clones, though not all of them. This table holds fewer than 600,000 clones, roughly nine tenths found once. V lost 5 bases to trimming and J lost 2 bases; unmatched junction nucleotides: 8. The CDR3 length is 16 residues. Germline V gives CDR1 SGHTS, CDR2 YDEGEE.

This specimen consisted of peripheral blood, obtained in a trial of Ad26.COV2.S vaccine versus placebo. The receptor's source is a person between 18 and 65 years old who received the Ad26.COV2.S COVID-19 vaccine or a placebo. The chain joins TRBV5-8 to TRBJ2-7, with TRBD2 identical over 12 bases. The CDR3 spells CASSSKLAGGPYEQYF. In DNA form, the CDR3 reads TGTGCCAGCAGTTCCAAACTAGCGGGAGGCCCCTACGAGCAGTACTTC.